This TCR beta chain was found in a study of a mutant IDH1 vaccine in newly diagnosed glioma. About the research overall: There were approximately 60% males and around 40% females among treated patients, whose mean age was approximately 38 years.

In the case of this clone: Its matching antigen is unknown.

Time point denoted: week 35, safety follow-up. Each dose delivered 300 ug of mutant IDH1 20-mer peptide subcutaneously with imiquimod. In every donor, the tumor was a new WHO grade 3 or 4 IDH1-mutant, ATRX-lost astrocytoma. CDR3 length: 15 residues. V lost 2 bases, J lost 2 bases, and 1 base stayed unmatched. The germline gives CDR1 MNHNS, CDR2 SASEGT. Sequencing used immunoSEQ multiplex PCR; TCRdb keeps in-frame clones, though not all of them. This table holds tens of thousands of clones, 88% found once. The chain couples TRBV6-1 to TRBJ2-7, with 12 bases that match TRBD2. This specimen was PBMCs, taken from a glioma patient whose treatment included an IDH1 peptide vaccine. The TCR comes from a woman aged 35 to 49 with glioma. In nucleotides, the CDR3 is TGTGCCAGCAGTGAACCTAGCGGGAGGGCCTACGAGCAGTACTTC. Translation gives CASSEPSGRAYEQYF.